This T cell receptor (beta chain) was captured in a study of T cell changes during pregnancy in multiple sclerosis (dated by TCRdb to between 2017 and 2020). For context, the study as a whole: The study looked at changes in the T cell repertoire across pregnancy in women with multiple sclerosis.

Trimming costs V 3 bases and J 4 bases, and their ends lie 19 bases apart. The germline V gene encodes CDR1 SQVTM and CDR2 ANQGSEA. The CDR3 sequence holds 16 residues, the cysteine and phenylalanine included. This entry keeps only the CDR3 DNA: 48 bases, framed from base 1. Library construction relied on the immunoSEQ multiplex PCR assay. TCRdb retrieved this table from immuneACCESS and kept in-frame rearrangements only. Not all clones are present; in checked studies, unresolved V genes account for under half, and no reason is known for the remainder. Within this sample are around 40,000 clones, with around 94% of them counted one time only. Approximately 8.6% of the sample is in the top ten clones. Details on this clone: The antigen it recognizes is unknown. Qualities for individual bases were not recorded, and no much larger clone is one base off.

Material: CD8+ T cells from peripheral blood mononuclear cells, obtained in the third trimester of pregnancy. This sequence uses TRBV29-1 and TRBJ2-1; D gene: possibly TRBD2, on 5 matching bases. This receptor was taken from a female donor with multiple sclerosis, enrolled in a pregnancy study. The CDR3 reads as follows: CSVDPTPGELYNEQFF. In nucleotides, the sequence is TGCAGCGTTGACCCCACCCCCGGGGAGCTATACAATGAGCAGTTCTTC.